The subject of this entry is one TCR beta chain. The antigen is not known. The record originates from a study of cytomegalovirus exposure and HLA in healthy donors. Overall study findings and caveats: According to a later analysis, TCR clusters from the first cohort tended to co-occur in the approximately 120 validation repertoires. TCR sequences were mostly rare, though some public TCRs occurred in many donors.

Produced via immunoSEQ multiplex PCR; TCRdb's table is partial and in-frame only. The data contain about 63,000 clones, about 89% of them singletons. The V and J ends lost 1 base and 7 bases, in that order; junction bases with no gene match: 16. Germline lookup yields CDR1 SGHNT and CDR2 YYREEE (reference sequence). The CDR3 runs 18 residues. The clonotype originates from a woman aged 18-29 years in good health and CMV-seronegative. The material sequenced was PBMCs. The V call is TRBV5-4, the J call TRBJ2-4; 8 bases are shared with TRBD2. The CDR3 DNA is TGTGCCAGCAGCTTGCGGCGGGGGGACTTATCGGGCCGCAACATTCAGTACTTC. It is translated as CASSLRRGDLSGRNIQYF.